The 32 T cell receptor beta chains listed next were all sequenced from one sample in a study of blood T cell repertoires in COVID-19. The repertoire was sequenced with immunoSEQ multiplex PCR; TCRdb's copy has only in-frame clones and lacks some. Of roughly 220,000 clones in the sample, about 79% were seen once. Sequences were obtained from PBMCs or T cells enriched from blood (not recorded which). The receptor source for this set is a woman in her 40s with acute COVID-19.

The chain couples TRBV7-9 to TRBJ1-1; unclear D gene. V dropped 5 bases and J dropped 1 base, with 11 bases sitting between them. The CDR3 is made up of 14 amino acids. Germline CDR1 SEHNR, CDR2 FQNEAQ (reference sequence). The CDR3 DNA follows: TGTGCCAGCAGCGGCGGCACACGGAACACTGAAGCTTTCTTT. It codes for CASSGGTRNTEAFF.

The chain joins TRBV29-1 to TRBJ1-2; D perhaps matches TRBD1 (5 bases). CDR1 is SQVTM and CDR2 is ANQGSEA in the germline V gene. The CDR3 totals 12 residues. The V end lost 4 bases, the J end lost 8 bases, and 14 bases lay between the germline ends. The CDR3 region has the DNA TGCAGCGTTGTAGCGGGGCCCTTCGGCTACACCTTC. Residues: CSVVAGPFGYTF.

This clone was seen just once. The chain combines TRBV4-3 with TRBJ1-6; no clear D gene. The CDR3 has 16 amino acids. Trimming removed 2 bases at V and 3 bases at J, with 11 bases between. From germline, CDR1 is LGHNA and CDR2 YSLEER. In DNA form, the CDR3 reads TGCGCCAGCAGCCAAAGGCGGGAGGGCTATAATTCACCCCTCCACTTT. Its protein product is CASSQRREGYNSPLHF.

The CDR3 DNA reads as TGCGCCAGCAGCCAAGATGGGATGACAGGGGAGAGCGGCGAGCAGTACTTC. This translates into CASSQDGMTGESGEQYF. The V gene is TRBV4-3, the J gene TRBJ2-7, with TRBD1 identical over 8 bases. V shed 0 bases and J 6 bases; nucleotides not matched to a gene: 13. The germline CDR1 and CDR2 sequences are LGHNA and YSLEER. The length of the CDR3 is 17 residues.

V gene TRBV4-3 combines with J gene TRBJ2-7; D perhaps matches TRBD2 (5 bases). The CDR3 runs to 14 residues. V lost 1 base and J 4 bases, leaving 11 bases between the germline ends. In germline, CDR1 is LGHNA, CDR2 YSLEER. For the CDR3, the DNA is TGCGCCAGCAGCCAAGCCCCCCTAGCTTACGAGCAGTACTTC. It encodes CASSQAPLAYEQYF.

The CDR3 DNA reads TGTGCCAGCAGCTTCCCACGGGACAGGGGGACCGGCGAGCAGTACTTC. This codes for CASSFPRDRGTGEQYF. The rearrangement joins TRBV5-4 to TRBJ2-7, with 11 bases that match TRBD1. The CDR3 extends over 16 amino acids. Germline CDR1 SGHNT, CDR2 YYREEE (reference sequence). The J segment lost 6 bases and the V segment lost 2 bases, leaving 10 bases of the junction unmatched.

This clone has only a few counts. The rearrangement links TRBV9 to TRBJ2-1; 8 bases line up with TRBD2. The CDR3 extends over 15 amino acids. V shed 4 bases and J 8 bases; nucleotides not matched to a gene: 11. In germline, CDR1 is SGDLS, CDR2 YYNGEE. The CDR3 nucleotides are TGTGCCAGCAGCTTCCGAGGACTAGCTCCCGATGAGCAGTTCTTC. It yields the protein CASSFRGLAPDEQFF.

The chain joins TRBV19 to TRBJ2-7; D is perhaps TRBD2 (5 bases). Trimming took off 7 bases at V and 3 bases at J, with 13 bases between the two ends. Germline V gives CDR1 LNHDA, CDR2 SQIVND (reference sequence). The CDR3 runs 13 residues. The CDR3 DNA is TGTGCCAGTACCCCTCCGGGGAGCTACGAGCAGTACTTC. Translating it yields CASTPPGSYEQYF.

The rearrangement joins TRBV5-1 to TRBJ1-1; 7 bases are a match to TRBD1. The CDR3 sequence is 14 residues long. V was pared by 2 bases and J by 1 base, with 2 bases of the junction left unmatched. Per the germline V gene, CDR1 is SGHRS and CDR2 is YFSETQ. CDR3 residues: CASSFGQENTEAFF. As DNA, the CDR3 is TGCGCCAGCAGCTTCGGACAGGAGAACACTGAAGCTTTCTTT.

The V and J genes are TRBV7-6 and TRBJ2-1; no definite D call. Trimming stripped 0 bases from V and 4 bases from J, with 10 bases between. Germline CDR1 and CDR2: SGHVS and FNYEAQ. The CDR3 loop spans 15 amino acids. The CDR3 protein is CASSLAYENYNEQFF. The CDR3 DNA reads as TGTGCCAGCAGCTTAGCCTATGAGAATTACAATGAGCAGTTCTTC.

The DNA of the CDR3 is TGTGCCAGTAGTATCCCGGACAGGGGGAGGCCTGAAGCTTTCTTT. It specifies CASSIPDRGRPEAFF. This chain connects TRBV19 to TRBJ1-1; 10 nucleotides agree with TRBD1. V dropped 3 bases and J dropped 6; count of bases not matched to a gene: 7. The germline CDR1 and CDR2 sequences are LNHDA and SQIVND (reference sequence). This CDR3 is 15 amino acids long. Full variable domain (missing parts from reference TRBV19 and TRBJ1-1): DGGITQSPKYLFRKEGQNVTLSCEQNLNHDAMYWYRQDPGQGLRLIYYSQIVNDFQKGDIAEGYSVSREKKESFPLTVTSAQKNPTAFYLCASSIPDRGRPEAFFGQGTRLTVV.

This clone was found once. The chain recombines TRBV11-2 with TRBJ2-1; D remains ambiguous. This CDR3 contains 13 residues. Deletions cut 5 bases from V and 7 bases from J, with 12 bases between. Germline values: CDR1 SGHAT, CDR2 FQNNGV. In DNA, the CDR3 is TGTGCCAGCAGCCCCAGGTTAGTGAATGAGCAGTTCTTC. Translating it yields CASSPRLVNEQFF.

The rearrangement joins TRBV5-4 to TRBJ1-1, with D unclear. V shed 0 bases and J shed 1 base, with 7 bases lying between them. Germline V gives CDR1 SGHNT, CDR2 YYREEE (reference sequence). The CDR3 consists of 14 residues. The CDR3 sequence: CASSLDRGNTEAFF. CDR3 nucleotides: TGTGCCAGCAGCTTGGACCGCGGGAACACTGAAGCTTTCTTT.

This clone came up a few times. V usage is TRBV7-9 and J usage is TRBJ1-1, with TRBD1 identical over 10 bases. J was trimmed by 4 bases and V by 5 bases; bases with no gene match: 13. Per germline, CDR1 SEHNR and CDR2 FQNEAQ (reference sequence). This CDR3 is built from 17 residues. The CDR3: CASSRIGQGGLFTEAFF. The CDR3 region has the DNA TGTGCCAGCAGCCGAATAGGACAGGGGGGTTTGTTCACTGAAGCTTTCTTT.

This sequence joins TRBV27 and TRBJ2-1, with 10 bases fitting TRBD2. CDR1 is MNHEY and CDR2 is SMNVEV in the germline V gene (reference sequence). The CDR3 sequence is 15 residues long. Trimming removed 7 bases from V and 5 bases from J; junction bases left unmatched: 8. In DNA, the CDR3 is TGTGCCAGCACCAAGCGGGAGGGCCGGGACAATGAGCAGTTCTTC. Translated: CASTKREGRDNEQFF.

The chain has TRBV19 and TRBJ1-1; TRBD1 might be the D (6 bases). Germline V gene data show CDR1 as LNHDA and CDR2 as SQIVND (reference sequence). Trimming shortened V by 7 bases and J by 6 bases, and 12 bases separated the two germline ends. The CDR3 consists of 12 residues. The CDR3 protein is CASKQGFSEAFF. The CDR3 DNA is TGTGCCAGTAAACAGGGTTTCTCTGAAGCTTTCTTT.

The chain recombines TRBV18 with TRBJ2-5; tentative D call: TRBD2 (5 bases). The V gene's germline CDR1 is KGHSH and CDR2 LQKENI. V dropped 1 base and J dropped 1 base, with 10 bases sitting between them. This CDR3 is 15 amino acids long. The CDR3 spells CASSPRRGLQETQYF. DNA of the CDR3: TGTGCCAGCTCACCACGTCGAGGACTCCAAGAGACCCAGTACTTC.

The CDR3 nucleotides are TGTGCCAGCAGTTACGAACAGGGCAGTCAGCCCCAGCATTTT. Its protein is CASSYEQGSQPQHF. The chain uses TRBV6-5 and TRBJ1-5; maybe TRBD1 (6 bases). Germline V CDR1 and CDR2: MNHEY, SVGAGI. This CDR3 is built from 14 residues. Trimming took 2 bases from V and 6 from J, leaving 11 bases between them.

A few counts support this clone. The chain has TRBV7-2 and TRBJ2-7; 14 bases agree with TRBD2. CDR1 is SGHTA and CDR2 is FQGNSA in the germline V gene. The CDR3 is 19 amino acids. Germline trimming cut 1 base from V and 2 bases from J; bases unmatched to any gene: 10. The CDR3 DNA reads TGTGCCAGCAGCTTAGGGGGTGTGGGGACTAGCGGGAGCGCCTACGAGCAGTACTTC. This translates into CASSLGGVGTSGSAYEQYF.

The chain is built from TRBV6-5 and TRBJ1-2; a possible D gene is TRBD1 (6 bases). This CDR3 spans 12 amino acids. Germline V gene lookup returns CDR1 MNHEY and CDR2 SVGAGI. Trimming cost V 5 bases and J 4 bases, with 8 bases left between them. The CDR3 region has the DNA TGTGCCAGCAGTCAACAGGGCTATGGCTACACCTTC. Translating it yields CASSQQGYGYTF.

The gene calls are TRBV4-2 and TRBJ2-3; 8 bases match TRBD2. The CDR3 has 16 amino acids. The V gene's germline CDR1 is LGHNA and CDR2 YNFKEQ. V gave up 0 bases and J gave up 4 bases; unmatched junction bases: 6. CDR3 DNA sequence: TGTGCCAGCAGCCAAGATCGGGGGGGGCACCCAGATACGCAGTATTTT. As protein: CASSQDRGGHPDTQYF.

This rearrangement joins TRBV7-2 to TRBJ1-2; 10 nucleotides agree with TRBD1. Losses at the gene ends were 5 bases for V and 6 bases for J; bases not matched to a gene: 15. CDR3 length: 17 residues. CDR1 and CDR2 from the germline V gene are SGHTA and FQGNSA. CDR3 in amino acids: CASSGAAGTGAEDGYTF. For the CDR3, the DNA is TGTGCCAGCAGCGGGGCAGCCGGGACAGGGGCTGAGGATGGCTACACCTTC.

This clone was seen a few times. The V call is TRBV4-1, the J call TRBJ1-3; 10 nucleotides agree with TRBD1. This CDR3 comprises 16 residues. Germline CDR1 is MGHRA and CDR2 is YSYEKL. With V trimmed by 6 bases and J by 0 bases, 5 bases remained unmatched. CDR3: CASSSGQGSSGNTIYF. CDR3 coding DNA: TGCGCCAGCAGTTCGGGACAGGGGAGCTCTGGAAACACCATATATTTT.

The V and J genes are TRBV10-3 and TRBJ2-7; the D is unclear. Trimming took off 0 bases at V and 7 bases at J, with 22 bases between the two ends. Germline lookup yields CDR1 ENHRY and CDR2 SYGVKD. The length of the CDR3 is 17 residues. The CDR3, as DNA: TGTGCCATCAGTGAGTCGGCGACTCCCGTTCTGGTTGGTGAGCAGTACTTC. Amino acids: CAISESATPVLVGEQYF.

V is TRBV30 and J is TRBJ1-1; possible D gene TRBD1, 5 bases. Germline V gene sequence: CDR1 GTSNPN, CDR2 SVGIG (reference sequence). The CDR3 runs to 15 residues. Trimming left V 0 bases short and J 4 bases short, with 15 bases between. The CDR3, as DNA: TGTGCCTGGAGTGTACGCGCAGGGATTGTCACTGAAGCTTTCTTT. Translating it yields CAWSVRAGIVTEAFF. Complete variable domain (other parts from reference TRBV30 and TRBJ1-1): SQTIHQWPATLVQPVGSPLSLECTVEGTSNPNLYWYRQAAGRGLQLLFYSVGIGQISSEVPQNLSASRPQDRQFILSSKKLLLSDSGFYLCAWSVRAGIVTEAFFGQGTRLTVV.

This chain joins TRBV3-1 (or the pseudogene TRBV3-2) and TRBJ2-3, with no clear D. From germline, CDR1 is LGHDT and CDR2 YNNKEL (reference sequence). V was clipped by 4 bases and J by 2 bases, with 16 bases between them. CDR3 length: 16 amino acids. The CDR3 is CASSPTIDTDTDTQYF. The CDR3 DNA sequence: TGTGCCAGCAGCCCGACCATCGACACGGACACAGATACGCAGTATTTT.

The rearrangement uses TRBV24-1 and TRBJ2-7, with a weak D call TRBD2 (7 bases). CDR3 size: 15 residues. The V end was cut by 4 bases, the J end by 2 bases, with 14 bases between. Per the germline V gene, CDR1 is KGHDR and CDR2 is SFDVKD. The CDR3 DNA reads TGTGCCACCAGTGAAGGCGGGGGCAGAGCCTACGAGCAGTACTTC. As protein: CATSEGGGRAYEQYF.

The chain joins TRBV3-1 (or the pseudogene TRBV3-2) to TRBJ1-1; D not certain. Germline values: CDR1 LGHDT, CDR2 YNNKEL (reference sequence). V was cut by 0 bases and J by 3 bases, with 2 bases left in between. The CDR3 extends over 12 amino acids. The CDR3 spells CASSQDYTEAFF. In DNA form, the CDR3 reads TGTGCCAGCAGCCAAGACTACACTGAAGCTTTCTTT.

The J gene is TRBJ2-2, the V gene TRBV9; no clear D. Germline values: CDR1 SGDLS, CDR2 YYNGEE. CDR3 length: 12 residues. V lost 0 bases, J lost 7 bases, and 4 bases lay in between. Here the CDR3 DNA reads TGTGCCAGCAGCGTAGCTTACGGGGAGCTGTTTTTT. Its protein is CASSVAYGELFF.

V is TRBV10-3 and J is TRBJ2-2, with 11 positions matching TRBD1. Germline V CDR1 and CDR2: ENHRY, SYGVKD. After removal of 6 bases from V and 6 bases from J, the junction contained 12 bases not matched to a gene. This CDR3 has 17 residues. The CDR3 DNA reads TGTGCCATCAGCGGACAGGGGGCCGTTACCGGGGCCGGGGAGCTGTTTTTT. Its protein is CAISGQGAVTGAGELFF.

This chain uses TRBV6-5 with TRBJ2-2; D is unresolved. Germline CDR1 reads MNHEY; CDR2 reads SVGAGI. V dropped 5 bases and J dropped 3 bases, with 7 bases sitting between them. This CDR3 contains 13 residues. In DNA, the CDR3 is TGTGCCAGCAGTACAAGATACACCGGGGAGCTGTTTTTT. Amino acid sequence: CASSTRYTGELFF.

The genes are TRBV9 and TRBJ1-2, with 8 bases fitting TRBD1. Germline V CDR1 and CDR2: SGDLS, YYNGEE. V lost 4 bases to trimming and J lost 7 bases; unmatched junction nucleotides: 3. The CDR3 consists of 12 residues. The DNA of the CDR3 is TGTGCCAGCAGCTCGACAGGGGTTGGCTACACCTTC. Translation: CASSSTGVGYTF.